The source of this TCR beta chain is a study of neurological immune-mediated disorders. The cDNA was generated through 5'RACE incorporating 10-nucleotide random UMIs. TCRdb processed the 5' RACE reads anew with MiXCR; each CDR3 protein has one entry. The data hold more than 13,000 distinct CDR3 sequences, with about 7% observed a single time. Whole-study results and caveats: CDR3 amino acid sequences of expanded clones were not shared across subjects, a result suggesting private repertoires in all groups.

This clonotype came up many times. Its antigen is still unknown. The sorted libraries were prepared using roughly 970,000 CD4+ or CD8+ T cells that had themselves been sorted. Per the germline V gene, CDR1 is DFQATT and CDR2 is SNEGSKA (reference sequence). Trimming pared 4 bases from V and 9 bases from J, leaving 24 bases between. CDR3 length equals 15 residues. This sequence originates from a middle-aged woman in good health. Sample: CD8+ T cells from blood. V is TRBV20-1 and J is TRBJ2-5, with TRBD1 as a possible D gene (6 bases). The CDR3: CSANPVGQDVWAQYF. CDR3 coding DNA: TGCAGTGCTAACCCGGTGGGACAAGACGTATGGGCCCAGTACTTC.